Listed below are T cell receptor beta chains from one sample, sequenced in a study of OX40 agonist ivuxolimab in advanced cancers. Method: immunoSEQ multiplex PCR; TCRdb's copy keeps in-frame clones and lacks some. The sample has some 79,000 clones, 90% to 95% seen once. This specimen was CD4+ or CD8+ T cells sorted from blood, taken in a trial of the OX40 agonist ivuxolimab. These TCRs come from an adult with an advanced solid tumor such as melanoma, head and neck, liver or kidney cancer. The conserved cysteine and the conserved F or W are not part of the CDR3 here. Each record gives: CDR3 length, V gene, J gene, CDR3 protein.

cdr3_length: 14; v_call: TRBV6-6; j_call: TRBJ1-4; cdr3_aa: ASSRAVQGGGEKLF
cdr3_length: 11; v_call: TRBV4-3; j_call: TRBJ2-1; cdr3_aa: ASSQDGRSEQF
cdr3_length: 13; v_call: TRBV9; j_call: TRBJ2-1; cdr3_aa: ASSVAGQGFDEQF
cdr3_length: 12; v_call: TRBV6-5; j_call: TRBJ2-7; cdr3_aa: ASSYSKGDYEQY
cdr3_length: 10; v_call: TRBV27; j_call: TRBJ2-1; cdr3_aa: ANPGVPDEQF
cdr3_length: 10; v_call: TRBV6-5; j_call: TRBJ2-2; cdr3_aa: ASSLLRGELF
cdr3_length: 11; v_call: TRBV19; j_call: TRBJ1-5; cdr3_aa: ASSFQENQPQH
cdr3_length: 12; v_call: TRBV19; j_call: TRBJ2-5; cdr3_aa: ASREGQGAETQY
cdr3_length: 12; v_call: TRBV6-5; j_call: TRBJ2-7; cdr3_aa: ASSYSRGSDEQY
cdr3_length: 12; v_call: TRBV11-2; j_call: TRBJ2-5; cdr3_aa: ASSLDSAAGTQY
cdr3_length: 13; v_call: TRBV6-5; j_call: TRBJ2-7; cdr3_aa: ASSYRPTGVYEQY
cdr3_length: 12; v_call: TRBV7-9; j_call: TRBJ2-5; cdr3_aa: ASSPASYQETQY
cdr3_length: 10; v_call: TRBV10-1; j_call: TRBJ1-2; cdr3_aa: ASSENRRGYT